The 5 T cell receptor beta chains reported below all come from one sample, sequenced in a study of regulatory T cells in long-lasting Graves disease (dated by TCRdb to about 2021). The library was obtained by multiplex PCR. Sequencing was performed on an Illumina HiSeq 4000. TCR beta libraries were built with iRepertoire HTBI primers and Arm-PCR amplification of CDR3 regions. TCRdb passed the public sequencing reads through fastp at Q25 and MiXCR, retaining productive beta sequences. Rows merge per CDR3 protein into single entries with the most common DNA and genes. For this sample there are 240,000 or so distinct CDR3 sequences; around 20% appear just once. Approximately 15% of the sample is in the top ten clones. The label giving this sample's time point can be read as: newly diagnosed GD, antithyroid drugs for less than 3 months. For both TCR sequencing and RNA sequencing, RNA was extracted from PBMCs in TRIzol.

Sample: peripheral blood mononuclear cells (PBMCs), taken at new diagnosis, from a patient treated with antithyroid drugs. Receptors were obtained from a female donor with Graves disease.

The rearrangement uses TRBV10-1 and TRBJ2-2; the D gene is possibly TRBD1 (5 bases). The V end was cut by 6 bases, the J end by 7 bases, with 21 bases between. CDR1 and CDR2 (germline): WNHNN, SYGVQD (reference sequence). The CDR3 has 16 amino acids. This CDR3 reads CASSKFTLWGVGELFF. The CDR3 DNA reads TGCGCCAGCAGCAAGTTCACCCTTTGGGGCGTCGGGGAGCTGTTTTTT.

This rearrangement joins TRBV19 to TRBJ2-1; the D gene is possibly TRBD1 (5 bases). The CDR3 totals 16 residues. Germline V gene lookup returns CDR1 LNHDA and CDR2 SQIVND (reference sequence). Trimming took off 0 bases at V and 8 bases at J, with 17 bases between the two ends. In nucleotides, the CDR3 is TGTGCCAGTAGTATAGATTTGGGGTTGGGGCGCGATGAGCAGTTCTTC. This translates into CASSIDLGLGRDEQFF.

This clonotype was seen at least ten times. The V gene is TRBV2, the J gene TRBJ2-5; a possible D gene is TRBD1 (6 bases). CDR1 is SNHLY, CDR2 FYNNEI, per germline. The germline V and J ends were trimmed by 6 bases and 3 bases, with 14 bases remaining between them. CDR3 size: 14 residues. CDR3 in DNA: TGTGCCAGCAGGAGCAGGGGTTTCGAAGAGACCCAGTACTTC. Encoded protein: CASRSRGFEETQYF.

The V call is TRBV18, the J call TRBJ2-7, with 9 bases matching TRBD1. Germline V gives CDR1 KGHSH, CDR2 LQKENI. The junction had 4 bases not matched to a gene; V was cut back by 6 bases and J by 1 base. The CDR3 loop spans 14 amino acids. The CDR3 sequence is CASSGGQGSYEQYF. The CDR3, as DNA: TGTGCCAGCTCCGGGGGACAGGGATCCTACGAGCAGTACTTC.

Ten or more counts support this clonotype. The rearrangement links TRBV7-2 to TRBJ1-6; D perhaps matches TRBD1 (6 bases). Germline CDR1 reads SGHTA; CDR2 reads FQGNSA. The CDR3 is made up of 14 amino acids. Trimming took 2 bases from V and 5 from J, leaving 7 bases between them. Here the CDR3 DNA reads TGTGCCAGCAGCTTAAGGGACAATAATTCACCCCTCCACTTT. It specifies CASSLRDNNSPLHF.